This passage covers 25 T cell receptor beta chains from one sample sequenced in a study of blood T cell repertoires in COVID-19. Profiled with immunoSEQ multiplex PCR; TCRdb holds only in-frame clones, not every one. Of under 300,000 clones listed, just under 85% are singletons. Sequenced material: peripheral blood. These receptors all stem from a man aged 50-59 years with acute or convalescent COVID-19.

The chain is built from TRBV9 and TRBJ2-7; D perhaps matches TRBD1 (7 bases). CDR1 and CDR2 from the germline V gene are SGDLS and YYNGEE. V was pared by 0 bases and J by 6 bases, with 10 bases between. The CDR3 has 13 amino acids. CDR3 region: CASSVAGGLEQYF. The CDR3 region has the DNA TGTGCCAGCAGCGTAGCAGGGGGGCTCGAGCAGTACTTC.

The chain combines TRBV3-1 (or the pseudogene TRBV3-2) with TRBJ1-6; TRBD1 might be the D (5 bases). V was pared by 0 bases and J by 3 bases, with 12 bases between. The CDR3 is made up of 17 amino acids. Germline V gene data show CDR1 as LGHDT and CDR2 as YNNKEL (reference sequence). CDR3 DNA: TGTGCCAGCAGCCAAGAAGGGGTGTATAACTATAATTCACCCCTCCACTTT. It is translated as CASSQEGVYNYNSPLHF.

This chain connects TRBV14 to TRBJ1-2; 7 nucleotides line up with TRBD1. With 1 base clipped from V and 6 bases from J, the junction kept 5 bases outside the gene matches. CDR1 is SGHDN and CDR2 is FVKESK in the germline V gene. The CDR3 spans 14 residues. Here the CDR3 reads CASSQVWTGDGYTF. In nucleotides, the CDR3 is TGTGCCAGCAGCCAAGTCTGGACAGGTGATGGCTACACCTTC.

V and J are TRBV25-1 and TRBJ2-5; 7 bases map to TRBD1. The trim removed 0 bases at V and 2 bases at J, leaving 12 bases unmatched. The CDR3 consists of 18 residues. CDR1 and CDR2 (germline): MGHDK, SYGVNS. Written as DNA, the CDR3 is TGTGCCAGCAGTGAATATAGACAGGGTATCATCCCGCAAGAGACCCAGTACTTC. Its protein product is CASSEYRQGIIPQETQYF. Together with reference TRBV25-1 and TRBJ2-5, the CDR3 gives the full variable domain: EADIYQTPRYLVIGTGKKITLECSQTMGHDKMYWYQQDPGMELHLIHYSYGVNSTEKGDLSSESTVSRIRTEHFPLTLESARPSHTSQYLCASSEYRQGIIPQETQYFGPGTRLLVL.

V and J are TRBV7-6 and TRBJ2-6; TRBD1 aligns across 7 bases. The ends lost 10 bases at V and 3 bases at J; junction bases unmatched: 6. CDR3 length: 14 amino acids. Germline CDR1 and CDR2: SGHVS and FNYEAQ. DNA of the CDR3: TGTGCCACCGACAGGGCAAGTGGGGCCAACGTCCTGACTTTC. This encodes CATDRASGANVLTF.

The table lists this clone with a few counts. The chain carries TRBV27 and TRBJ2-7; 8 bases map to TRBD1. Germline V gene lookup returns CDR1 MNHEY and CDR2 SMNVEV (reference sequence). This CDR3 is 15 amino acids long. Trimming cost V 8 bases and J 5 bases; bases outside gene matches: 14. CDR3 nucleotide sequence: TGTGCCAGCCGGTCGCCCCTGACAGGGGCCCACGAGCAGTACTTC. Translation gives CASRSPLTGAHEQYF.

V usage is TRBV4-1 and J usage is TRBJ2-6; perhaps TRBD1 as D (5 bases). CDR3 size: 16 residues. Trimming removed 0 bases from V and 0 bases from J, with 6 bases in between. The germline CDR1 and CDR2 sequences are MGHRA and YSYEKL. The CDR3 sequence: CASSQDRVSGANVLTF. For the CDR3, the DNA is TGCGCCAGCAGCCAAGACAGGGTCTCTGGGGCCAACGTCCTGACTTTC.

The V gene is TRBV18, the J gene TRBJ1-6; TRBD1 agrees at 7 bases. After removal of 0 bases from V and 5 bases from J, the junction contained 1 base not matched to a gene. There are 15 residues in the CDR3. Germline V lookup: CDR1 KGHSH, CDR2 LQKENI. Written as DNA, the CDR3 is TGTGCCAGCTCACCACCGGGACAGAATAATTCACCCCTCCACTTT. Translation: CASSPPGQNNSPLHF. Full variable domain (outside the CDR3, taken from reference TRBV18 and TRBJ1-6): NAGVMQNPRHLVRRRGQEARLRCSPMKGHSHVYWYRQLPEEGLKFMVYLQKENIIDESGMPKERFSAEFPKEGPSILRIQQVVRGDSAAYFCASSPPGQNNSPLHFGNGTRLTVT.

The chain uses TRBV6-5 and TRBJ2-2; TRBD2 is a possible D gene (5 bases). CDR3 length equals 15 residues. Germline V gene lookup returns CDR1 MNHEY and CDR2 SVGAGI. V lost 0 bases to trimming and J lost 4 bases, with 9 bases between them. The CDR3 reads CASSYSDEGTGELFF. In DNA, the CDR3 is TGTGCCAGCAGTTACTCGGACGAGGGCACCGGGGAGCTGTTTTTT.

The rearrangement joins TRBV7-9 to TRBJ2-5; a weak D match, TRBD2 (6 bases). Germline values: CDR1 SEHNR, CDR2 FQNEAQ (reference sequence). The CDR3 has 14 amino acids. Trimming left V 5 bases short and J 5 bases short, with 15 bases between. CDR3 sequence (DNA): TGTGCCAGCAGCCTCGACGGGGCGGGGGAGACCCAGTACTTC. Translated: CASSLDGAGETQYF. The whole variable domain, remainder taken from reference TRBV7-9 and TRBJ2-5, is DTGVSQNPRHKITKRGQNVTFRCDPISEHNRLYWYRQTLGQGPEFLTYFQNEAQLEKSRLLSDRFSAERPKGSFSTLEIQRTEQGDSAMYLCASSLDGAGETQYFGPGTRLLVL.

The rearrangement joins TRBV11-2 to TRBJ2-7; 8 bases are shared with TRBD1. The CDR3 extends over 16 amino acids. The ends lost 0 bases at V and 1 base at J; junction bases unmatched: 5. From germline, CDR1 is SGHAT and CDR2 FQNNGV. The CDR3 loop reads CASSLDTGGASYEQYF. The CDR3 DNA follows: TGTGCCAGCAGCTTAGATACAGGGGGAGCGTCCTACGAGCAGTACTTC.

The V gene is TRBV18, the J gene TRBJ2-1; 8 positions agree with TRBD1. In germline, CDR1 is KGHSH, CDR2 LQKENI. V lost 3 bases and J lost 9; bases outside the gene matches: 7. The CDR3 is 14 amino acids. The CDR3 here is CASSPMSDRGEQFF. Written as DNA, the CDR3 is TGTGCCAGCTCACCTATGTCCGACAGGGGTGAGCAGTTCTTC.

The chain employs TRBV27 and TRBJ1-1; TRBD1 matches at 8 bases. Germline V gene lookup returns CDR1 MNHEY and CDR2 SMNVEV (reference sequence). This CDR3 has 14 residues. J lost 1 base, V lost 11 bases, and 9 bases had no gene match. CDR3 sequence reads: CAAKMDRANTEAFF. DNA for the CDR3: TGTGCCGCCAAAATGGACAGGGCGAACACTGAAGCTTTCTTT.

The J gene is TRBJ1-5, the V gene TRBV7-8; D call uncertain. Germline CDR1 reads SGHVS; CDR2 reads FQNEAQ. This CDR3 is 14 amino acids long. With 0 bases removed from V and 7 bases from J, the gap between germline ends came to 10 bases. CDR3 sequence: CASSLALAGQPQHF. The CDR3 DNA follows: TGTGCCAGCAGCTTAGCGTTGGCGGGCCAGCCCCAGCATTTT.

CDR3 sequence (DNA): TGCGCCAGCAGTGACGCGGGAGCCAAAAACATTCAGTACTTC. It is translated as CASSDAGAKNIQYF. V and J are TRBV10-1 and TRBJ2-4; D perhaps matches TRBD2 (5 bases). The germline V and J ends were trimmed by 3 bases and 0 bases, with 6 bases remaining between them. This CDR3 contains 14 residues. CDR1 is WNHNN, CDR2 SYGVQD, per germline (reference sequence).

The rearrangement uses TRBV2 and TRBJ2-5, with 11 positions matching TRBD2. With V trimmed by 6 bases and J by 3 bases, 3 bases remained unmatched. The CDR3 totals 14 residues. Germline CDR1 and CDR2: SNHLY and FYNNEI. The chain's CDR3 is CASRPTSGEETQYF. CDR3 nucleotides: TGTGCCAGCAGGCCGACTAGCGGGGAAGAGACCCAGTACTTC.

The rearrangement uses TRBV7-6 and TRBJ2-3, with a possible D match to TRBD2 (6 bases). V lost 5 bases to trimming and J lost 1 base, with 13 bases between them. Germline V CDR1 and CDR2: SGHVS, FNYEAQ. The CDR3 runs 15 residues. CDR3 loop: CASSSRTGGTDTQYF. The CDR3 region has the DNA TGTGCCAGCAGCAGTAGGACGGGAGGCACAGATACGCAGTATTTT.

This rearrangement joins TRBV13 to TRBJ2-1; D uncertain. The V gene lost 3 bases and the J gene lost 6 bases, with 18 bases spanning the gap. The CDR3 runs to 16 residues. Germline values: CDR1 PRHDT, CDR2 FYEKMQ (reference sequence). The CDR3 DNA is TGTGCCAGCAGCTTTTTTTCCGGATTCACGGGCAATGAGCAGTTCTTC. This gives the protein CASSFFSGFTGNEQFF.

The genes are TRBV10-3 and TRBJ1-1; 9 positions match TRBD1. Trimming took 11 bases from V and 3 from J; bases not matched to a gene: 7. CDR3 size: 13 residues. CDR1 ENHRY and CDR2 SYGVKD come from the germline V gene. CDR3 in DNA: TGTGCCCTGGGGACAGGGAGCGACACTGAAGCTTTCTTT. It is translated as CALGTGSDTEAFF.

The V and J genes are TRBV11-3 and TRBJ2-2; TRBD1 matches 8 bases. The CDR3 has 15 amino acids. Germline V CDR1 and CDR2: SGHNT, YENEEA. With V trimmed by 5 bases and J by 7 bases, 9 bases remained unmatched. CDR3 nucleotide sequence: TGTGCCAGCAGCCCGCCGGACAGGGACGTCGGGGAGCTGTTTTTT. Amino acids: CASSPPDRDVGELFF. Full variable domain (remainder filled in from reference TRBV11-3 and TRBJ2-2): EAGVVQSPRYKIIEKKQPVAFWCNPISGHNTLYWYLQNLGQGPELLIRYENEEAVDDSQLPKDRFSAERLKGVDSTLKIQPAELGDSAVYLCASSPPDRDVGELFFGEGSRLTVL.

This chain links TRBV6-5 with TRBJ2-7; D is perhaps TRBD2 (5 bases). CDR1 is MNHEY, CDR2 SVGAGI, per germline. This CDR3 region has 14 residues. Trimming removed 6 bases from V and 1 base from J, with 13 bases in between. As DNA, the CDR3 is TGTGCCAGCAGACCCCGATGGGAGTCCTACGAGCAGTACTTC. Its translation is CASRPRWESYEQYF.

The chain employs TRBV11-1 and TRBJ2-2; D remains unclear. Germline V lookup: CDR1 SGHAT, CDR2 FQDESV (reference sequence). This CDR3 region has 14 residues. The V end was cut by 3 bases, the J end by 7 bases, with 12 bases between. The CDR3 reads CASSFARFNGELFF. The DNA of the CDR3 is TGTGCCAGCAGCTTTGCTAGATTCAACGGGGAGCTGTTTTTT.

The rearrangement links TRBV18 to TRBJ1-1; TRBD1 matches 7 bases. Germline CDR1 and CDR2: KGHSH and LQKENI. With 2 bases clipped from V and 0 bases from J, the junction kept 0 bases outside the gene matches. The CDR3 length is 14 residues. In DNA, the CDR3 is TGTGCCAGCTCACCAACAGGGGTGAACACTGAAGCTTTCTTT. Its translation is CASSPTGVNTEAFF. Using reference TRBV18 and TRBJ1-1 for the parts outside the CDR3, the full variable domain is NAGVMQNPRHLVRRRGQEARLRCSPMKGHSHVYWYRQLPEEGLKFMVYLQKENIIDESGMPKERFSAEFPKEGPSILRIQQVVRGDSAAYFCASSPTGVNTEAFFGQGTRLTVV.

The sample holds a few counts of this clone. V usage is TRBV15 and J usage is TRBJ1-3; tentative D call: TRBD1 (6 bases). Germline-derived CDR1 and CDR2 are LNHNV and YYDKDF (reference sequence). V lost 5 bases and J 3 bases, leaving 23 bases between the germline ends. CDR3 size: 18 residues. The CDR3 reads CATSQAGEWGQGGNTIYF. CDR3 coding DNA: TGTGCCACCAGCCAAGCGGGGGAATGGGGGCAAGGTGGAAACACCATATATTTT.

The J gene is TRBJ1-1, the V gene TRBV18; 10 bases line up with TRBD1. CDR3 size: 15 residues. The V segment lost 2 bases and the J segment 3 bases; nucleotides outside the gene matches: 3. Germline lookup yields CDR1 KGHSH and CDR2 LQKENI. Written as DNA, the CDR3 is TGTGCCAGCTCACCAACCGGGACAGGGGACACTGAAGCTTTCTTT. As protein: CASSPTGTGDTEAFF.